Listed below are T cell receptor beta chains from one sample, sequenced in a study of control samples from healthy donors and cancer patients. Here immunoSEQ multiplex PCR was the method, and the copy in TCRdb shows in-frame clones only, minus some. The sample consists of 100,000 to 150,000 clones, about nine tenths of them appearing once. The sample consisted of blood. These receptors were collected from a man aged 40-50 years in good health. Both conserved end residues are part of each CDR3. D genes are given only for firm matches. Only part of the rows carry a size: once, few, many, or a class if the clone is expanded.

CDR3	DNA	D	size	V	J
CASKNSYSNQPQHF	TGTGCCAGCAAAAACAGTTATAGCAATCAGCCCCAGCATTTT	-	-	TRBV2	TRBJ1-5
CASSQIILAGSSYNEQFF	TGTGCCAGCTCACAGATAATTTTAGCGGGGAGCTCCTACAATGAGCAGTTCTTC	TRBD2	-	TRBV18	TRBJ2-1
CASSGPDSNQPQHF	TGTGCCAGCAGTGGTCCTGATAGCAATCAGCCCCAGCATTTT	-	-	TRBV6-4	TRBJ1-5
CASSSPTGAQHF	TGTGCCAGTAGTAGCCCGACAGGGGCTCAGCATTTT	TRBD1	-	TRBV19	TRBJ1-5
CASSYSGQKTEAFF	TGTGCCAGCAGTTACTCGGGACAGAAAACTGAAGCTTTCTTT	TRBD1	-	TRBV6-6	TRBJ1-1
CATSRATTSTNEKLFF	TGTGCCACCAGCAGAGCTACGACATCAACTAATGAAAAACTGTTTTTT	-	-	TRBV15	TRBJ1-4
CASSRQGQVWSIPQETQYF	TGTGCCAGCAGCCGGCAGGGACAGGTCTGGAGCATACCCCAAGAGACCCAGTACTTC	TRBD1	-	TRBV7-2	TRBJ2-5
CASSISGTLHF	TGTGCCAGCAGCATTTCCGGGACACTCCACTTT	-	-	TRBV7-2	TRBJ1-6
CASSLSGGYGYTF	TGTGCCAGCAGTCTGTCGGGAGGGTATGGCTACACCTTC	-	-	TRBV12-3/TRBV12-4	TRBJ1-2
CASSPAPGQGADTQYF	TGTGCCAGCTCACCGGCCCCGGGACAGGGGGCAGATACGCAGTATTTT	TRBD1	-	TRBV18	TRBJ2-3
CASSLAAGGPKYF	TGTGCCAGCAGTTTAGCAGCGGGGGGCCCGAAGTACTTC	TRBD2	-	TRBV12-3/TRBV12-4	TRBJ2-5
CASSPGQGAVQPQHF	TGCGCCAGCAGCCCCGGACAGGGAGCGGTTCAGCCCCAGCATTTT	TRBD1	-	TRBV5-1	TRBJ1-5
CASSFSPSGPTEAFF	TGTGCCAGCAGCTTCTCCCCAAGCGGGCCCACTGAAGCTTTCTTT	-	-	TRBV7-9	TRBJ1-1
CAWSAPGWGVYEQYF	TGTGCCTGGAGTGCCCCAGGTTGGGGGGTCTACGAGCAGTACTTC	-	-	TRBV30	TRBJ2-7
CASGPTEAFF	TGCGCCAGCGGACCGACTGAAGCTTTCTTT	-	-	TRBV5-1	TRBJ1-1
CASGLVGTSGLVEQFF	TGTGCTAGTGGTTTGGTCGGGACTAGCGGGTTGGTTGAGCAGTTCTTC	TRBD2	-	TRBV12-5	TRBJ2-1
CASSQDAGKGNTIYF	TGCGCCAGCAGCCAAGACGCAGGGAAGGGAAACACCATATATTTT	-	-	TRBV4-1	TRBJ1-3
CASSLEGGKRSETQYF	TGTGCCAGCAGCTTAGAGGGGGGGAAGAGGAGTGAGACCCAGTACTTC	-	-	TRBV7-9	TRBJ2-5
CASSYRFYGYTF	TGTGCCAGCAGTTACAGGTTCTATGGCTACACCTTC	-	-	TRBV6-2/TRBV6-3	TRBJ1-2
CATSGRGNEKLFF	TGTGCCACCAGTGGCAGGGGGAATGAAAAACTGTTTTTT	TRBD1	-	TRBV24-1	TRBJ1-4
CASSLAGETYNEQFF	TGTGCCAGCAGCCTGGCGGGGGAGACATACAATGAGCAGTTCTTC	TRBD2	-	TRBV3-1/TRBV3-2	TRBJ2-1
CASSKDGNTEAFF	TGTGCCAGCAGCAAAGACGGGAACACTGAAGCTTTCTTT	-	once	TRBV5-4	TRBJ1-1
CASSYNREVGTDTQYF	TGTGCCAGCAGTTACAATCGAGAAGTAGGCACAGATACGCAGTATTTT	-	-	TRBV6-2/TRBV6-3	TRBJ2-3
CASGGGQYQPQHF	TGTGCCAGCGGAGGTGGGCAGTATCAGCCCCAGCATTTT	-	-	TRBV2	TRBJ1-5
CASALRGGGAHGNEQFF	TGTGCCAGCGCTCTACGAGGGGGAGGGGCACATGGGAATGAGCAGTTCTTC	-	-	TRBV2	TRBJ2-1
CASSLDKPTDTQYF	TGTGCCAGCAGCTTAGACAAACCCACAGATACGCAGTATTTT	-	-	TRBV7-2	TRBJ2-3
CASSLAQGADTQYF	TGTGCCAGCAGCTTAGCGCAGGGGGCAGATACGCAGTATTTT	TRBD1	-	TRBV7-9	TRBJ2-3
CAWRTDYEQYF	TGTGCCTGGAGAACAGACTACGAGCAGTACTTC	-	few	TRBV30	TRBJ2-7
CASSSSGAPGTDTQYF	TGCGCCAGCAGCTCCTCGGGGGCCCCGGGCACAGATACGCAGTATTTT	-	-	TRBV5-1	TRBJ2-3
CASSSLGQAGGSYTF	TGTGCCAGCAGTTCCCTAGGACAGGCCGGGGGTAGCTACACCTTC	TRBD1	-	TRBV6-5	TRBJ1-2
CASSLSRGEKTEAFF	TGCGCCAGCAGCTTGAGCAGGGGCGAGAAGACTGAAGCTTTCTTT	-	-	TRBV5-1	TRBJ1-1
CASSLGGGLNTEAFF	TGTGCCAGCAGTCTGGGCGGGGGGTTGAACACTGAAGCTTTCTTT	-	-	TRBV27	TRBJ1-1
CASSTGRVKTEAFF	TGTGCCAGTAGTACGGGCAGGGTGAAGACTGAAGCTTTCTTT	-	-	TRBV19	TRBJ1-1
CASSSYEGYEQYF	TGTGCCAGCAGCTCCTACGAGGGCTACGAGCAGTACTTC	-	-	TRBV11-2	TRBJ2-7
CASSWDFNTGELFF	TGTGCCAGCAGTTGGGACTTCAACACCGGGGAGCTGTTTTTT	-	-	TRBV6-5	TRBJ2-2
CASSLVRGGWAEGYTF	TGTGCCAGCAGCTTAGTTCGGGGTGGATGGGCGGAGGGCTACACCTTC	-	-	TRBV11-2	TRBJ1-2
CASSSLTSGNTIYF	TGTGCCAGCAGCAGTCTTACATCTGGAAACACCATATATTTT	-	-	TRBV5-4	TRBJ1-3
CASSPSRNTGELFF	TGTGCCAGCTCACCTTCGCGTAACACCGGGGAGCTGTTTTTT	-	-	TRBV18	TRBJ2-2
CASSYLDRSSGNTIYF	TGTGCCAGCAGTTACCTCGACAGAAGCTCTGGAAACACCATATATTTT	-	-	TRBV6-2/TRBV6-3	TRBJ1-3
CASKLEPTMNTEAFF	TGTGCCAGCAAACTTGAACCTACAATGAACACTGAAGCTTTCTTT	-	-	TRBV6-5	TRBJ1-1
CASSRTAQETQYF	TGTGCCAGCAGCCGGACGGCCCAAGAGACCCAGTACTTC	-	once	TRBV6-2/TRBV6-3	TRBJ2-5
CASGFEDEKLFF	TGTGCCAGCGGATTTGAGGATGAAAAACTGTTTTTT	-	-	TRBV6-5	TRBJ1-4
CASSEYPGVVSSPLHF	TGTGCCAGCAGTGAATACCCAGGGGTAGTTAGTTCACCCCTCCACTTT	-	-	TRBV6-1	TRBJ1-6
CASSSFDPGYGYTF	TGCGCCAGCAGCTCGTTCGATCCGGGGTATGGCTACACCTTC	-	-	TRBV5-1	TRBJ1-2
CASSSGGLNRQYF	TGTGCCAGCAGCTCCGGGGGGCTGAACCGACAGTATTTT	-	-	TRBV7-3	TRBJ2-3
CASSGNPGDAHRAQHF	TGTGCCAGCAGTGGAAACCCAGGGGACGCACATCGGGCCCAGCATTTT	-	-	TRBV6-1	TRBJ1-5